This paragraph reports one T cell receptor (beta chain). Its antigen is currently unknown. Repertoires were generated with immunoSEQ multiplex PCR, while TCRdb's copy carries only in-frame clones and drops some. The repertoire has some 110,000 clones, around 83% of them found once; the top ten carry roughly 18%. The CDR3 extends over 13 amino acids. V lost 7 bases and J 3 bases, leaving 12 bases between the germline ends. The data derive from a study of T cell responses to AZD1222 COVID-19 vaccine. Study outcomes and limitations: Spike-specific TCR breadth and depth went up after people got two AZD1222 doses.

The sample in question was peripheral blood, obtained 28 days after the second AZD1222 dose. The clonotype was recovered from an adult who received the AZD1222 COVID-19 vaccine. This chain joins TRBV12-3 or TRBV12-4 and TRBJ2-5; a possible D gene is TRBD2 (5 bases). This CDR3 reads CASNREGKETQYF. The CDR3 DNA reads TGTGCCAGCAACCGTGAGGGAAAAGAGACCCAGTACTTC.